The clone carrying this T cell receptor (beta chain) was detected once. Its specificity is not known. Trimming took 0 bases from V and 6 from J, leaving 12 bases between them. Germline CDR1 reads LNHNV; CDR2 reads YYDKDF (reference sequence). There are 15 residues in the CDR3. This sample was taken from a study of CD8 T cells in Susac syndrome. Study-level background: Clinically active disease was present in six of the sequenced Susac syndrome patients. About 8 of these patients were in remission. Regarding the study as a whole: Clonal CD8+ expansion in Susac was highest in TEMRA cells and active patients.

Roughly 0.5 to 1 ug RNA was reverse transcribed with random hexamers. The amplification used immunoSEQ multiplex PCR on TCR beta CDR3; it spanned 54 Vbeta and 13 Jbeta. TCRdb reprocessed the immunoSEQ multiplex PCR reads via MiXCR and lists one record per CDR3 protein. The sample includes 80,000 or so distinct CDR3 sequences, roughly 96% of them seen just once. Fulfillment of recently defined diagnostic criteria for definite or probable disease was shown by the patients with Susac syndrome. This rearrangement joins TRBV15 to TRBJ2-1; D is perhaps TRBD1 (6 bases). This sequence was found in a human donor with Susac syndrome. The sample comprised CD8+ T cells from PBMCs. The CDR3 bases are TGTGCCACCAGCAGAGACAGGGGTCGGGGCAATGAGCAGTTCTTC. Translating gives CATSRDRGRGNEQFF.